This T cell receptor beta chain is from a study of post-analysis software for immune sequencing data (dated by TCRdb to 2013 to 2016). Regarding the research as a whole: Disease courses on record covered relapsing-remitting, secondary progressive and progressive-relapsing multiple sclerosis, though some patients had no subtype annotation. The patient repertoires were compared against 11 previously published healthy control repertoires obtained from donors aged 6 to 25 years. A subset of samples was prepared in parallel using single-end sample barcoding, then pooled and co-amplified after Illumina adapter ligation.

To demonstrate the VDJtools post-analysis software, the study profiled TCR beta repertoires from the peripheral blood of around 13 young patients with multiple sclerosis. The multiple sclerosis patients were children and adolescents ranging in age from about 6 to 17 years. The investigation overall reported the following: When samples were clustered directly using the F measure, samples prepared in the same batch co-clustered strongly, which prompted a batch-effect correction. The control group was slightly older than the multiple sclerosis patient group. Significantly lower normalized Chao1 diversity was found in multiple sclerosis patients than in controls, suggesting substantial peripheral T-cell clonal expansion. Patients showed significantly higher frequencies than controls for several TRBV segments, among them TRBV5-6, TRBV5-1 and TRBV20-1.

This clonotype was recorded a few times. Which antigen it targets is not known. No per-base quality is available; no much larger clone lies one base away. To prepare the library, PCR was applied. The sequencer was an Illumina HiSeq 2500. To reduce PCR and sequencing biases, unique molecular identifiers were incorporated into the TCR beta cDNA libraries. Approximately 500,000 cDNA molecules were obtained for every 1 to 10 million input T cells, so each molecule roughly corresponded to one T cell. The patient libraries were prepared and sequenced with the same protocol used for the earlier healthy control dataset. Within a given batch, samples were prepared together, multiplexed and sequenced on the same HiSeq lane. Under the source paper's analysis protocol: MIGEC handled the raw barcoded reads, throwing out single-read molecular identifier groups before consensus assembly and CDR3 extraction. Clonotype tables were post-analysed with VDJtools, and diversity was normalized by down-sampling all datasets to the smallest sample size. In repertoire overlap clustering, CDR3 amino acid sequences, but not nucleotide sequences, were matched to correct batch-related cross-sample contamination. Clones were called with MiXCR by TCRdb after fastp trimmed the public reads at Q25, and only in-frame beta chains were retained. One record per CDR3 amino acid sequence lists the most common genes and DNA. The V and J calls follow TCRdb's processing rather than the paper's. In all, the sample holds around 400,000 distinct CDR3 sequences, and 30% to 45% of those were seen once. Of the sample, around an eighth falls within the top ten clones.

The germline V gene (reference sequence) supplies CDR1 DFQATT and CDR2 SNEGSKA. Inclusive of the bounding cysteine and phenylalanine, the CDR3 is 15 residues long. Only CDR3 DNA remains: 45 bases, in frame from the first base. Deletion took 0 bases off V and 4 bases off J, with a span of 15 bases between the germline ends. Recombination joined TRBV20-1 with TRBJ2-5; tentative D gene TRBD1, with 6 bases matching. The sample consisted of blood. This TCR derives from a girl aged 10 to 17 with multiple sclerosis. The CDR3 protein sequence reads: CSARDSGVNRETQYF. The nucleotide sequence reads as follows: TGCAGTGCTAGAGATTCAGGGGTTAATAGAGAGACCCAGTACTTC.